This entry lists 25 T cell receptor beta chains sequenced from one sample in a study of blood T cells in healthy people across ages. Primers used in a second PCR of roughly 6 to 12 cycles were a sample-barcoded 5' primer and a J-beta primer mix. A single record per CDR3 protein comes from TCRdb applying MiXCR to the 5' RACE reads. Of roughly 1.4 million distinct CDR3 sequences listed, almost 60% are singletons. The specimen was blood. These receptors came from a man aged 18 to 35 in good health.

The chain uses TRBV21-1 and TRBJ2-7; TRBD1 is taken as the D call from the table, unchecked against the DNA. TRBV21-1 is assigned pseudogene status. CDR3 length: 16 amino acids. The CDR3 region has the DNA TGTGCCAGCAGCAATCTCCCAGGACGGAGATTGTACGAGCAGTACTTC. This sequence encodes CASSNLPGRRLYEQYF.

This sequence joins TRBV14 and TRBJ2-7; D not certain. This CDR3 is built from 12 residues. Germline CDR1 SGHDN, CDR2 FVKESK. V lost 1 base and J 6 bases, leaving 7 bases between the germline ends. Here the CDR3 reads CASSQGRCEQYF. The DNA for the CDR3 is TGTGCCAGCAGCCAAGGTAGATGCGAGCAGTACTTC. Using reference TRBV14 and TRBJ2-7 for the parts outside the CDR3, the full variable domain is EAGVTQFPSHSVIEKGQTVTLRCDPISGHDNLYWYRRVMGKEIKFLLHFVKESKQDESGMPNNRFLAERTGGTYSTLKVQPAELEDSGVYFCASSQGRCEQYFGPGTRLTVT.

V and J are TRBV6-6 and TRBJ1-4; D unclear. The CDR3 is 13 amino acids. The ends were cut back, 2 bases at V and 5 bases at J, with 6 bases in the middle. Germline V gives CDR1 MNHNY, CDR2 SVGAGI (reference sequence). The CDR3 DNA follows: TGTGCCAGCAGTTACGATCCCAATGAAAAACTGTTTTTT. Translation gives CASSYDPNEKLFF.

The rearrangement uses TRBV5-1 and TRBJ2-5; tentative D call: TRBD1 (6 bases). Germline assignment: CDR1 SGHRS and CDR2 YFSETQ. This CDR3 has 14 residues. The ends were cut back, 6 bases at V and 5 bases at J, with 17 bases in the middle. The DNA of the CDR3 is TGCGCCAGCAATATCCAGGGGCACGGCGAGACCCAGTACTTC. It is translated as CASNIQGHGETQYF. The full variable domain, completed using reference TRBV5-1 and TRBJ2-5, is KAGVTQTPRYLIKTRGQQVTLSCSPISGHRSVSWYQQTPGQGLQFLFEYFSETQRNKGNFPGRFSGRQFSNSRSEMNVSTLELGDSALYLCASNIQGHGETQYFGPGTRLLVL.

The J gene is TRBJ2-6, the V gene TRBV7-9; D might be TRBD1 (6 bases). In germline, CDR1 is SEHNR, CDR2 FQNEAQ (reference sequence). V lost 5 bases and J 0 bases, leaving 20 bases between the germline ends. The CDR3 totals 19 residues. For the CDR3, the DNA is TGTGCCAGCAGCAGTGTGACAGGACCAAAAAGCTCTGGGGCCAACGTCCTGACTTTC. Translation: CASSSVTGPKSSGANVLTF.

This clonotype was found a few times. The chain has TRBV13 and TRBJ2-5; TRBD2 aligns across 10 bases. Germline CDR1 reads PRHDT; CDR2 reads FYEKMQ (reference sequence). Unmatched junction bases numbered 9, after V lost 4 bases and J lost 1 base. CDR3 length: 17 residues. The CDR3: CASSSTNSGGRQETQYF. The CDR3 nucleotides are TGTGCCAGCAGCTCCACCAATAGCGGGGGGCGCCAAGAGACCCAGTACTTC. The whole variable domain, remainder taken from reference TRBV13 and TRBJ2-5, is AAGVIQSPRHLIKEKRETATLKCYPIPRHDTVYWYQQGPGQDPQFLISFYEKMQSDKGSIPDRFSAQQFSDYHSELNMSSLELGDSALYFCASSSTNSGGRQETQYFGPGTRLLVL.

This chain uses TRBV4-1 with TRBJ2-7; 8 positions match TRBD2. The CDR3 sequence is 17 residues long. Trimming at V came to 0 bases and at J to 1 base, leaving 8 bases not matched to a gene. Germline loops: CDR1 MGHRA, CDR2 YSYEKL. CDR3 in amino acids: CASSQEGPTSASYEQYF. DNA of the CDR3: TGCGCCAGCAGCCAAGAAGGGCCGACTAGCGCTTCCTACGAGCAGTACTTC.

This clonotype was detected only a few times. The rearrangement uses TRBV7-9 and TRBJ2-5; a possible D gene is TRBD1 (6 bases). Germline CDR1 reads SEHNR; CDR2 reads FQNEAQ (reference sequence). The CDR3 runs 14 residues. Trimming shortened V by 4 bases and J by 2 bases, and 11 bases separated the two germline ends. The CDR3 here is CASSSVQGQETQYF. The CDR3 region has the DNA TGTGCCAGCAGCTCTGTTCAGGGGCAAGAGACCCAGTACTTC.

This clonotype was found a few times. The CDR3 DNA follows: TGTGCCAGCACTGTACGGGGTACTAGCACAGATACGCAGTATTTT. Translation gives CASTVRGTSTDTQYF. The chain uses TRBV2 and TRBJ2-3, with D tentatively TRBD2 (5 bases). Germline assignment: CDR1 SNHLY and CDR2 FYNNEI. The CDR3 length is 15 residues. V was shortened by 7 bases and J by 0 bases, with 14 bases between the two germline ends.

The gene calls are TRBV9 and TRBJ2-5; possibly TRBD2 for D (6 bases). The J call may be incorrect, as the DNA end agrees better with TRBJ2-7. CDR3 length equals 14 residues. Germline lookup yields CDR1 SGDLS and CDR2 YYNGEE. In nucleotides, the CDR3 is TGTGCCAGCAGCGTGGGACTCCTTACCTACGAGCAGTACTTC. As protein: CASSVGLLTYEQYF.

This clonotype was observed a handful of times. The gene calls are TRBV6-5 and TRBJ2-7; D ambiguous. V was cut by 5 bases and J by 3 bases, with 5 bases left in between. The CDR3 is 11 residues long. Germline lookup yields CDR1 MNHEY and CDR2 SVGAGI. DNA for the CDR3: TGTGCCAGCAGTAATTTCTACGAGCAGTACTTC. Residues: CASSNFYEQYF.

The chain joins TRBV20-1 to TRBJ2-4, with a possible D match to TRBD2 (6 bases). Germline CDR1 reads DFQATT; CDR2 reads SNEGSKA (reference sequence). V was shortened by 1 base and J by 9 bases, with 25 bases between the two germline ends. This CDR3 is built from 17 residues. The chain's CDR3 is CSARVHNGLALGGIQYF. CDR3 in DNA: TGCAGTGCTAGAGTCCACAACGGTTTAGCTTTGGGGGGCATTCAGTACTTC.

The genes are TRBV4-3 and TRBJ2-1; TRBD2 is a possible D gene (5 bases). CDR3 length: 14 residues. The germline V gene encodes CDR1 LGHNA and CDR2 YSLEER. V was trimmed by 0 bases and J by 8 bases, leaving 11 bases between them. The CDR3 DNA is TGCGCCAGCAGCCAAGAATCACTAGTCCATGAGCAGTTCTTC. Amino acids: CASSQESLVHEQFF.

The chain employs TRBV10-3 and TRBJ1-1; D possibly corresponds to TRBD1 (6 bases). V was cut by 11 bases and J by 1 base, with 11 bases left in between. Germline CDR1 ENHRY, CDR2 SYGVKD. The CDR3 covers 12 residues. The CDR3 region has the DNA TGTGCCTCCCAGACAGGGAACACTGAAGCTTTCTTT. It is translated as CASQTGNTEAFF.

The chain has TRBV24-1 and TRBJ2-3; 10 bases agree with TRBD2. V gave up 5 bases and J gave up 5 bases; unmatched junction bases: 9. CDR1 is KGHDR and CDR2 is SFDVKD in the germline V gene. The CDR3 spans 16 residues. The CDR3 DNA follows: TGTGCCACCAGTGGTACCACTAGCGGGACTGGAGATACGCAGTATTTT. This codes for CATSGTTSGTGDTQYF.

With regard to this clonotype: One end of the junction is discordant with germline, which a read error may explain. The V and J genes are TRBV6-5 and TRBJ2-5; no clear D gene. The CDR3 is 16 amino acids. Germline CDR1 and CDR2: MNHEY and SVGAGI. The CDR3 DNA reads as TGTGCCAGCAGTTACTCTAGGGCCTTGTACCAAGAGACTCAGTACTTC. Amino acid sequence: CASSYSRALYQETQYF.

The chain has TRBV24-1 and TRBJ2-1, with D perhaps TRBD1 (9 bases). The CDR3 has 20 residues. Per the germline V gene, CDR1 is KGHDR and CDR2 is SFDVKD. Trimming took off 0 bases at V and 4 bases at J, with 24 bases between the two ends. CDR3 nucleotides: TGTGCCACCAGTGATTTGAACAGGGGGCAAGCGGGGGCCCTTTACAATGAGCAGTTCTTC. This sequence encodes CATSDLNRGQAGALYNEQFF.

The rearrangement uses TRBV5-1 and TRBJ1-5; 10 nucleotides match TRBD1. V lost 0 bases and J lost 5; bases outside the gene matches: 5. The length of the CDR3 is 16 residues. Germline lookup yields CDR1 SGHRS and CDR2 YFSETQ. The CDR3, as DNA: TGCGCCAGCAGCTTGGACCCGGGACAGGGGCATCAGCCCCAGCATTTT. The encoded protein is CASSLDPGQGHQPQHF.

The rearrangement links TRBV20-1 to TRBJ2-7; TRBD1 agrees at 9 bases. This CDR3 region has 13 residues. CDR1 is DFQATT and CDR2 is SNEGSKA in the germline V gene (reference sequence). V dropped 5 bases and J dropped 7; count of bases not matched to a gene: 9. In DNA, the CDR3 is TGCAGTGCTCTAGGACAGGGGATGGGGGAGCAGTACTTC. It yields the protein CSALGQGMGEQYF.

The V call is TRBV28, the J call TRBJ2-5; no clear D gene. Germline loops: CDR1 MDHEN, CDR2 SYDVKM. The CDR3 is 16 residues long. The ends were cut back, 1 base at V and 4 bases at J, with 16 bases in the middle. The CDR3 loop reads CASSLSGLGQRETQYF. CDR3 DNA: TGTGCCAGCAGTTTATCAGGTCTTGGGCAGCGAGAGACCCAGTACTTC.

The CDR3 reads CASRKDGLSVQTQYF. CDR3 bases: TGTGCCAGCAGGAAGGACGGTTTGTCCGTCCAAACCCAGTACTTC. The chain combines TRBV28 with TRBJ2-5, with no clear D. The V and J ends lost 6 bases and 8 bases respectively, with 22 bases between them. Germline CDR1 reads MDHEN; CDR2 reads SYDVKM. The CDR3 length is 15 residues.

This clonotype has at least ten counts. The chain uses TRBV27 and TRBJ1-2, with a possible D match to TRBD1 (6 bases). Trimming pared 6 bases from V and 3 bases from J, leaving 14 bases between. Germline V lookup: CDR1 MNHEY, CDR2 SMNVEV (reference sequence). CDR3 length equals 14 residues. The CDR3 reads CASSMRGGDYGYTF. Written as DNA, the CDR3 is TGTGCCAGCAGCATGAGGGGGGGCGACTATGGCTACACCTTC.

This clonotype was picked up a small number of times. The chain employs TRBV11-3 and TRBJ2-1, with 7 bases matching TRBD1. V dropped 4 bases and J dropped 7; count of bases not matched to a gene: 4. CDR3 length equals 13 residues. In germline, CDR1 is SGHNT, CDR2 YENEEA. Here the CDR3 reads CASSSLTGNEQFF. The CDR3 region has the DNA TGTGCCAGCAGCTCCCTGACAGGGAATGAGCAGTTCTTC.

The gene calls are TRBV20-1 and TRBJ1-2; D is ambiguous. In germline, CDR1 is DFQATT, CDR2 SNEGSKA (reference sequence). The CDR3 is 13 amino acids. V was shortened by 8 bases and J by 0 bases, with 13 bases between the two germline ends. The DNA of the CDR3 is TGCAGTAGGACGGACCTAGCTAACTATGGCTACACCTTC. Encoded protein: CSRTDLANYGYTF.

This sequence joins TRBV5-8 and TRBJ1-1; D is ambiguous. This CDR3 comprises 11 residues. From germline, CDR1 is SGHTS and CDR2 YDEGEE. The V and J ends lost 6 bases and 3 bases respectively, with 6 bases between them. CDR3 protein: CASTQYTEAFF. The CDR3 DNA reads TGTGCCAGCACCCAATACACTGAAGCTTTCTTT.